These 9 T cell receptor beta chains were sequenced from one sample in a study of response to subunit inactivated influenza vaccine. MiXCR, applied by TCRdb to the RT-PCR reads, yields one record per CDR3 protein. Of about 800,000 distinct CDR3 sequences listed, 21% are singletons. Sequencing was performed on PBMCs from blood, taken 5 days after vaccination. These receptors came from a man in his forties or fifties who received an inactivated influenza vaccine.

This clonotype was seen many times. V gene TRBV12-3 or TRBV12-4 combines with J gene TRBJ1-1; D gene unclear. CDR3 length: 14 amino acids. The V gene lost 5 bases and the J gene lost 0 bases, with 10 bases spanning the gap. CDR3 in amino acids: CASSVSLLNTEAFF. DNA of the CDR3: TGTGCCAGCAGTGTCTCACTACTGAACACTGAAGCTTTCTTT.

The chain has TRBV12-3 or TRBV12-4 and TRBJ2-1, with 7 bases matching TRBD2. The V segment lost 6 bases and the J segment 4 bases; nucleotides outside the gene matches: 9. There are 15 residues in the CDR3. The CDR3 is CASRAGSGAYNEQFF. CDR3 in DNA: TGTGCCAGCAGAGCAGGAAGCGGGGCTTACAATGAGCAGTTCTTC.

The rearrangement joins TRBV30 to TRBJ2-7; the D gene could be TRBD1 or TRBD2 (5 bases each). The germline gives CDR1 GTSNPN, CDR2 SVGIG (reference sequence). V shed 1 base and J shed 6 bases, with 16 bases lying between them. The CDR3 extends over 14 amino acids. This chain's CDR3 is CAWSATGPWVEQYF. DNA for the CDR3: TGTGCCTGGAGTGCAACGGGGCCTTGGGTCGAGCAGTACTTC.

This clonotype has just a few counts. The rearrangement uses TRBV7-2 and TRBJ1-4; D is unresolved. Trimming took off 2 bases at V and 7 bases at J, with 11 bases between the two ends. This CDR3 is built from 14 residues. The V gene's germline CDR1 is SGHTA and CDR2 FQGNSA. The CDR3 DNA follows: TGTGCCAGCAGCTTACAGAGATTCGGTGAAAAACTGTTTTTT. It yields the protein CASSLQRFGEKLFF.

The sample holds a few counts of this clonotype. The V call is TRBV7-9, the J call TRBJ2-2; D not resolved. The CDR3 spans 13 residues. V was trimmed by 5 bases and J by 5 bases, leaving 9 bases between them. From germline, CDR1 is SEHNR and CDR2 FQNEAQ (reference sequence). In DNA form, the CDR3 reads TGTGCCAGCAGCCCCCTCCAAACCGGGGAGCTGTTTTTT. This translates into CASSPLQTGELFF. Drawing the rest from reference TRBV7-9 and TRBJ2-2, the complete variable domain is DTGVSQNPRHKITKRGQNVTFRCDPISEHNRLYWYRQTLGQGPEFLTYFQNEAQLEKSRLLSDRFSAERPKGSFSTLEIQRTEQGDSAMYLCASSPLQTGELFFGEGSRLTVL.

This clonotype was seen ten or more times. The V and J genes are TRBV3-1 and TRBJ2-2; D gene unclear. The CDR3 runs 14 residues. V was shortened by 4 bases and J by 3 bases, with 9 bases between the two germline ends. The germline V gene has CDR1 LGHDT and CDR2 YNNKEL (reference sequence). The CDR3 spells CASSPAPDTGELFF. For the CDR3, the DNA is TGTGCCAGCAGCCCAGCCCCGGACACCGGGGAGCTGTTTTTT.

This clonotype was picked up a small number of times. This chain uses TRBV12-3 or TRBV12-4 with TRBJ1-5; D not resolved. The V end lost 6 bases, the J end lost 1 base, and 7 bases lay between the germline ends. This CDR3 spans 13 amino acids. The CDR3 loop reads CASSITSNQPQHF. DNA of the CDR3: TGTGCCAGCAGCATCACAAGCAATCAGCCCCAGCATTTT.

The rearrangement joins TRBV11-1 to TRBJ2-7; 9 bases agree with TRBD2. The J segment lost 2 bases and the V segment lost 5 bases, leaving 7 bases of the junction unmatched. CDR1 is SGHAT and CDR2 is FQDESV in the germline V gene (reference sequence). This CDR3 has 15 amino acids. CDR3 amino acids: CASSILAGVPYEQYF. CDR3 DNA sequence: TGTGCCAGCAGCATTTTAGCGGGGGTGCCCTACGAGCAGTACTTC.

The V and J genes are TRBV7-2 and TRBJ2-4, with D possibly TRBD1 on 5 matching bases. CDR1 and CDR2 (germline): SGHTA, FQGNSA. The V gene lost 2 bases and the J gene lost 5 bases, with 10 bases spanning the gap. The CDR3 spans 14 residues. CDR3 DNA: TGTGCCAGCAGCTTATCAATAGGGGAAAACATTCAGTACTTC. Its translation: CASSLSIGENIQYF. The whole variable domain, remainder taken from reference TRBV7-2 and TRBJ2-4, is GAGVSQSPSNKVTEKGKDVELRCDPISGHTALYWYRQSLGQGLEFLIYFQGNSAPDKSGLPSDRFSAERTGGSVSTLTIQRTQQEDSAVYLCASSLSIGENIQYFGAGTRLSVL.